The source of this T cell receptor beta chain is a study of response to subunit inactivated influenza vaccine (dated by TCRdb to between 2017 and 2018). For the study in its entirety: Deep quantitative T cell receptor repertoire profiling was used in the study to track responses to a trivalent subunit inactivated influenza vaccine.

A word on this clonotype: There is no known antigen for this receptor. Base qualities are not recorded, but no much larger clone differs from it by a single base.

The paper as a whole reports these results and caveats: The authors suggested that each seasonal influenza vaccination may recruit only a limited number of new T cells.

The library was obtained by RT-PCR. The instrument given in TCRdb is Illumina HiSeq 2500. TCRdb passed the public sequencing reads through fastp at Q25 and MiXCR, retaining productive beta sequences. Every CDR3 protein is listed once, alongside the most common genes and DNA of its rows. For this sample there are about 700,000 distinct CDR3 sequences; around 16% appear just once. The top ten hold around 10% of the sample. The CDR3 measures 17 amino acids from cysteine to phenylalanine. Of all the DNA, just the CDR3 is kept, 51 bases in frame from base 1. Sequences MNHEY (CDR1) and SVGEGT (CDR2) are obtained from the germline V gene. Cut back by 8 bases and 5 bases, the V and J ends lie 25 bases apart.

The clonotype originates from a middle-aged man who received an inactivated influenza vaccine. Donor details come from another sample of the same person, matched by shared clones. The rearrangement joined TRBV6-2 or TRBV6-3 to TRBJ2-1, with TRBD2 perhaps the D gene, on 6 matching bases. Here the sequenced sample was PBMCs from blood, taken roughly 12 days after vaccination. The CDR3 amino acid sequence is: CASGRGGWELRNNEQFF. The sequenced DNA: TGTGCCAGCGGCCGTGGGGGGTGGGAACTACGAAACAATGAGCAGTTCTTC.